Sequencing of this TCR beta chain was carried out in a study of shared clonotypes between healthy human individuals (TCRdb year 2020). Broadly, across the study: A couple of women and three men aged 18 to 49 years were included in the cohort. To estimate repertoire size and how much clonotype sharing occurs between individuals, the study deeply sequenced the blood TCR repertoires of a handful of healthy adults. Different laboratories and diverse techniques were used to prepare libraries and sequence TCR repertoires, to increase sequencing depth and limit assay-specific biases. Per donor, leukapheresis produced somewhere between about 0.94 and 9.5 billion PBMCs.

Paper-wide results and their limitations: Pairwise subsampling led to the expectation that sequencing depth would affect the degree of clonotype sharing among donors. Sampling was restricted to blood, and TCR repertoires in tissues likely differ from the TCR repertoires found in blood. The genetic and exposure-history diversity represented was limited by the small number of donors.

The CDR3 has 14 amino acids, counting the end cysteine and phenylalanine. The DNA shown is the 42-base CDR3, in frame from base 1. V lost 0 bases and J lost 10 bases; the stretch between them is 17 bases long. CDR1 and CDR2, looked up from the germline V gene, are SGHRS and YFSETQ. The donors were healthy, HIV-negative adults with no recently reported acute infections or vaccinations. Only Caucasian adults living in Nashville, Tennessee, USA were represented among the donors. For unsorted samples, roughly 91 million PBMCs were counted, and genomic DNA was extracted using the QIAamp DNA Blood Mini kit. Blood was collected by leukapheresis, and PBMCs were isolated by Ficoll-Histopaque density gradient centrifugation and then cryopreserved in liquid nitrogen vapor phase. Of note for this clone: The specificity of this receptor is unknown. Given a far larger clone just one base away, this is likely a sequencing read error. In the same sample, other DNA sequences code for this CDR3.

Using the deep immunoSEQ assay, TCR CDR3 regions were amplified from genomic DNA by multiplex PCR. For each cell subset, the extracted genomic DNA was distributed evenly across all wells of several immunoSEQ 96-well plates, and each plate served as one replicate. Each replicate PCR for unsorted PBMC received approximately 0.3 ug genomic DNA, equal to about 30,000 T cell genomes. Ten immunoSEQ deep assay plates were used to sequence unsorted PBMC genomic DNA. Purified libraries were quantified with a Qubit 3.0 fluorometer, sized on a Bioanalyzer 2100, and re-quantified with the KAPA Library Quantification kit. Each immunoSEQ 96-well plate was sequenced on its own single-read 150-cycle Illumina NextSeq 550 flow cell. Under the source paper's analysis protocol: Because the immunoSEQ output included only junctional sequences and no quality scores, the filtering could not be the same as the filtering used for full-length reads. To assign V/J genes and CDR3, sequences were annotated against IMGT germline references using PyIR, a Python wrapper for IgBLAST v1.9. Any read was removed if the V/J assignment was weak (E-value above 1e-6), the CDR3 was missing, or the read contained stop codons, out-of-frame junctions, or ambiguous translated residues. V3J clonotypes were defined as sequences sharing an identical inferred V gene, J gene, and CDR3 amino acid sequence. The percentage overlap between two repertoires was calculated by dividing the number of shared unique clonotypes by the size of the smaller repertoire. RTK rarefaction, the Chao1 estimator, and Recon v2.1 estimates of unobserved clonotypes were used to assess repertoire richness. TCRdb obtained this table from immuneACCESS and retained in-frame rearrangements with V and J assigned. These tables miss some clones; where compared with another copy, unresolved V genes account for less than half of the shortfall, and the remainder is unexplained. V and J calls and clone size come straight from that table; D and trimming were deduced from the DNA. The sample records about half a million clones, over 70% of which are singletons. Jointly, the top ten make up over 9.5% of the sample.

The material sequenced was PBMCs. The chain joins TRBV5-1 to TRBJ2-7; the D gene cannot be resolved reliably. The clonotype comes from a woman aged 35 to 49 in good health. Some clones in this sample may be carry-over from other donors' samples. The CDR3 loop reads CASSLASVRSEQYF. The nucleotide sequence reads TGCGCCAGCAGCTTGGCCAGTGTTAGGTCCGAACAGTACTTC.